Sequencing of this TCR beta chain was carried out in a study of cytomegalovirus exposure and HLA in healthy donors. Across the study: Some 85 million unique TCRs, all from HLA-typed donors, were included in an early release of the data.

The CDR3 is 15 residues long. Trimming at V came to 2 bases and at J to 3 bases, leaving 5 bases not matched to a gene. Germline V CDR1 and CDR2: MDHEN, SYDVKM. Each donor was healthy, and each was a bone marrow donor. Use of 60 Vbeta and 13 Jbeta primers characterized the PCR. TCRdb's copy holds only in-frame clones and misses some; the assay was immunoSEQ multiplex PCR. The listing records some 200,000 clones. The TCR originated in a boy aged 5-17 years in good health and CMV-seronegative. What was sequenced was PBMCs. The chain couples TRBV28 to TRBJ2-5; 8 nucleotides match TRBD2. CDR3 nucleotides: TGTGCCAGCAGTTTAGCGGGGGGTAGAGAAGAGACCCAGTACTTC. Its protein product is CASSLAGGREETQYF. The full variable domain, in which reference TRBV28 and TRBJ2-5 provide the parts outside the CDR3, is DVKVTQSSRYLVKRTGEKVFLECVQDMDHENMFWYRQDPGLGLRLIYFSYDVKMKEKGDIPEGYSVSREKKERFSLILESASTNQTSMYLCASSLAGGREETQYFGPGTRLLVL.